This T cell receptor (beta chain) was obtained from a study of blood T cell repertoires in COVID-19. Measured with immunoSEQ multiplex PCR; TCRdb has only the in-frame clones, and not every one. Of about 220,000 clones listed, approximately 83% were seen once; the top ten hold roughly 3.5%. CDR1 and CDR2 from the germline V gene are LNHDA and SQIVND (reference sequence). Unmatched junction bases numbered 17, after V lost 3 bases and J lost 3 bases. CDR3 length equals 18 residues. This rearrangement joins TRBV19 to TRBJ2-7; 7 nucleotides align to TRBD2. Material for sequencing was PBMCs or T cells enriched from blood (not recorded which). The clonotype originates from a woman in her sixties or seventies who had recovered from COVID-19. The CDR3 spells CASSISAGSSHSDYEQYF. CDR3 DNA: TGTGCCAGTAGTATCTCAGCGGGATCTTCCCATTCCGACTACGAGCAGTACTTC.